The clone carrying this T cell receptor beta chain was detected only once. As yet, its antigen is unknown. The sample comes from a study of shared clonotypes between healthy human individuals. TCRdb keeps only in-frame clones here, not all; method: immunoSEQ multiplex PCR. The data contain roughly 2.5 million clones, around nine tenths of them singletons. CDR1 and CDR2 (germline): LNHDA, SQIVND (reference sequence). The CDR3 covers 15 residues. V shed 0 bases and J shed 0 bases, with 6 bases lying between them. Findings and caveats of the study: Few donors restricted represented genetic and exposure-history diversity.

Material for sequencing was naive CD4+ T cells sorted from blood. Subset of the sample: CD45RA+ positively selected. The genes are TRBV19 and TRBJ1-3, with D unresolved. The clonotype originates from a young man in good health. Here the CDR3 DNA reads TGTGCCAGTAGTATAGAGTCAGGCTCTGGAAACACCATATATTTT. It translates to CASSIESGSGNTIYF.